This T cell receptor beta chain came from a study of blood T cells in healthy people across ages. A sample-barcoded 5' primer and a J-beta primer mix were used in a second PCR of about 7 to 12 cycles. MiXCR, run by TCRdb on the 5' RACE reads, gives a single entry per CDR3 protein. The sample consists of roughly 730,000 distinct CDR3 sequences, just over 55% of them appearing once. This clonotype was recorded a few times. The clonotype was recovered from a man between 35 and 55 years old in good health. Sequences were obtained from blood.

CDR3 in amino acids: CASSPVGATDTQYF. The CDR3 nucleotides are TGTGCCAGCAGCCCTGTGGGGGCCACAGATACGCAGTATTTT. This chain links TRBV2 with TRBJ2-3; D perhaps matches TRBD1 (6 bases). V lost 6 bases and J lost 2, with 12 bases in between. CDR3 length: 14 residues. Germline V gives CDR1 SNHLY, CDR2 FYNNEI. The full variable domain, with the rest looked up from reference TRBV2 and TRBJ2-3, is EPEVTQTPSHQVTQMGQEVILRCVPISNHLYFYWYRQILGQKVEFLVSFYNNEISEKSEIFDDQFSVERPDGSNFTLKIRSTKLEDSAMYFCASSPVGATDTQYFGPGTRLTVL.